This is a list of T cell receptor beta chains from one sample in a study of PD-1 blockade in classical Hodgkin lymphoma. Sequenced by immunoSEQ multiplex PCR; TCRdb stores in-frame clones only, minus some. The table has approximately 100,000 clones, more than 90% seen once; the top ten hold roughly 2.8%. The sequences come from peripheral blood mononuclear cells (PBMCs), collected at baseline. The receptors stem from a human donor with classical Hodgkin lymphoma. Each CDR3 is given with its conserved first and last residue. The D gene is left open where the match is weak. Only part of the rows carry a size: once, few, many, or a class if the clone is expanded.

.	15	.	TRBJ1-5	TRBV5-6	CASSPGVQADQPQHF
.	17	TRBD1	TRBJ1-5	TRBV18	CASSLLTGVNSNQPQHF
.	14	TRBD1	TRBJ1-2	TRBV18	CASSAGTGTYGYTF
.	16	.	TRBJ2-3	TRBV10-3	CAIREGNSGSTDTQYF
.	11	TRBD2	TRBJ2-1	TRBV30	CAWSGGNEQFF
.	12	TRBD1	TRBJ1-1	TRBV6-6	CASRPGGTEAFF
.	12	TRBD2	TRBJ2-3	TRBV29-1	CSGFGGSDTQYF
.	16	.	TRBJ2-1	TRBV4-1	CASSQEGVGLYNEQFF
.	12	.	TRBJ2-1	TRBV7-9	CASSYQSNEQFF
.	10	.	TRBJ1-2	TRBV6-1	CASKHLDYTF
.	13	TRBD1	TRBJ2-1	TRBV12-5	CASAAGTDNEQFF
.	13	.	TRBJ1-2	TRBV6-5	CASRATVGYGYTF
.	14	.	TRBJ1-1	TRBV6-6	CASSPAGQNTEAFF
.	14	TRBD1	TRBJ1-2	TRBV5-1	CASSRDSHSYGYTF
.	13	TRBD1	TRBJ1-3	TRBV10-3	CATGQERSYTIYF
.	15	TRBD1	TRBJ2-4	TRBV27	CASSVTGTGENIQYF
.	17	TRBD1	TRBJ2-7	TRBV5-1	CASSLNRGQGKRYEQYF
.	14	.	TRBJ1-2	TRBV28	CASTQLRDLYGYTF
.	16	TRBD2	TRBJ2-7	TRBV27	CASSFIGAGGPYEQYF
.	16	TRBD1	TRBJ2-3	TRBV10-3	CAISGLWTGVTDTQYF
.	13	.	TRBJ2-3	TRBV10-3	CAISGWVSDTQYF
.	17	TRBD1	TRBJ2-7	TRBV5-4	CASSLSDRGISAYEQYF
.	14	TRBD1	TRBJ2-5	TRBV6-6	CASSRDRFKETQYF
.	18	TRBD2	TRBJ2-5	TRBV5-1	CASSLFLAGGRTQETQYF
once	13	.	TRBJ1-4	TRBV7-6	CASSLAPNEKLFF
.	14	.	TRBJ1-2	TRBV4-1	CASSQRDVNYGYTF
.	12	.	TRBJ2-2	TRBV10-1	CASSVRTGELFF
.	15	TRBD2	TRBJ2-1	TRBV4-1	CASSLTPSGGNEQFF
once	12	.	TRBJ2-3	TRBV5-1	CASSLSTDTQYF
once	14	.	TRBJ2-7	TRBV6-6	CASSSGGHSYEQYF
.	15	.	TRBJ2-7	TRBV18	CASSPIIRDVYEQYF
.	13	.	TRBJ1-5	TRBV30	CAWSEEGNQPQHF
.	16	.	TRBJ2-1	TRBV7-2	CASSIDMGSVYNEQFF
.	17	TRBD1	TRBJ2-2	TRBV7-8	CASSFLGQGARTGELFF
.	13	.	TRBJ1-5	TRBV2	CASSLGSNQPQHF
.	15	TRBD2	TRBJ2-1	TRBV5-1	CASSLGAGVYNEQFF
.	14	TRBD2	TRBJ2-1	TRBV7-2	CASSLKREGLEQFF
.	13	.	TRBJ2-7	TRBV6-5	CASSYSASYEQYF
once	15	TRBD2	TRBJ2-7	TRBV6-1	CASSLNGLAAYEQYF
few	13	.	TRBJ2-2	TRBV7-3	CASSLSNTGELFF